The T cell receptor beta chain described here comes from a study of CD8 T cells in Susac syndrome. Roughly 0.45 to 1 ug RNA was reverse transcribed with random hexamers. A single record per CDR3 protein comes from TCRdb applying MiXCR to the immunoSEQ multiplex PCR reads. Of fewer than 250,000 distinct CDR3 sequences listed, roughly 92% are singletons. This CDR3 region has 19 residues. Between the trimmed V and J ends, which lost 1 base and 0 bases, there was a span of 20 bases. Germline loops: CDR1 SNHLY, CDR2 FYNNEI. What was sequenced was CD8+ T cells from PBMCs. This clonotype originated in a human donor with multiple sclerosis. V and J are TRBV2 and TRBJ2-3; D is perhaps TRBD1 (6 bases). CDR3 residues: CASSEVMGARIPSTDTQYF. The CDR3 DNA sequence: TGTGCCAGCAGTGAAGTTATGGGGGCCCGGATCCCTAGCACAGATACGCAGTATTTT.